This record concerns one T cell receptor beta chain sequence. Molecular-barcoded quantitative 5'-RACE produced these TCR beta libraries. TCRdb re-analysed the 5' RACE reads in MiXCR, keeping a single row per CDR3 protein. The table records over 130,000 distinct CDR3 sequences, around 42% of them present only once. These data are taken from a study of CD8 T cells in ankylosing spondylitis. V lost 8 bases and J lost 6, with 20 bases in between. Germline CDR1 and CDR2: MDHEN and SYDVKM. This CDR3 spans 14 amino acids. The TCR originated in a male donor with ankylosing spondylitis. The V gene is TRBV28, the J gene TRBJ2-7; the D gene is possibly TRBD1 (6 bases). The sample taken for sequencing was synovial fluid, either unsorted or a sorted T cell fraction (not recorded which). CDR3 nucleotide sequence: TGTGCCAGCTCCGACGCAGGGGTCCCCCTCGAGCAGTACTTC. Its translation is CASSDAGVPLEQYF.